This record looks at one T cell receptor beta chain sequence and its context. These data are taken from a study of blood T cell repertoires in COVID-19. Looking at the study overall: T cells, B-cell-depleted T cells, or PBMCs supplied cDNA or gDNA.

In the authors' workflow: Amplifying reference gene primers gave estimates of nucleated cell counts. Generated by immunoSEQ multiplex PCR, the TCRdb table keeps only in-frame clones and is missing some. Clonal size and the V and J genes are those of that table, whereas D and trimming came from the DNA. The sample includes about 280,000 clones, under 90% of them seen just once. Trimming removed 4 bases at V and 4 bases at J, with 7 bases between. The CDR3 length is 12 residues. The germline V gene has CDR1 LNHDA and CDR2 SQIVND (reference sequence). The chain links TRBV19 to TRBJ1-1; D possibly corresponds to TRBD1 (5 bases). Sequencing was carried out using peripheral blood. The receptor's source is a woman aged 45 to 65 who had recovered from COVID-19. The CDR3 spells CASSTGFTEAFF. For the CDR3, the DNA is TGTGCCAGTAGTACAGGGTTCACTGAAGCTTTCTTT.